This T cell receptor beta chain was documented in a study of blood T cell repertoires in COVID-19. Recovered Cohort 3 donors showed two negative PCRs, clearance, or symptom resolution. TCRdb's copy holds only in-frame clones and misses some; the assay was immunoSEQ multiplex PCR. The sample holds just under 250,000 clones, about 89% seen once. Trimming took 6 bases from V and 1 from J, leaving 15 bases between them. The CDR3 has 16 amino acids. Germline CDR1 and CDR2: SEHNR and FQNEAQ (reference sequence). The sequencing input was PBMCs or T cells enriched from blood (not recorded which). V is TRBV7-9 and J is TRBJ2-2; a possible D gene is TRBD1 (6 bases). The clonotype originates from a woman aged 25-40 years who had recovered from COVID-19. The CDR3 bases are TGTGCCAGCAGATCACCGGGACAACGGAACACCGGGGAGCTGTTTTTT. Amino acid sequence: CASRSPGQRNTGELFF.